One T cell receptor beta chain is described in this entry. The sample originates from a study of blood T cell repertoires in COVID-19. Background on the study: In each case, the material was cDNA or gDNA derived from T cells, B-cell-depleted T cells, or PBMCs.

In the authors' workflow: Estimation of nucleated cell counts relied on the amplification of reference gene primers. Produced via immunoSEQ multiplex PCR; TCRdb's table is partial and in-frame only. V and J calls plus clone size are reproduced from that table; the DNA served to infer D and trimming. Among over 95,000 clones listed, roughly 91% were seen once. The CDR3 is 18 amino acids. The V gene's germline CDR1 is LGHNT and CDR2 FRNRAP. V lost 0 bases and J lost 0, with 17 bases in between. This sequence joins TRBV12-5 and TRBJ1-2; perhaps TRBD1 as D (6 bases). Specimen: peripheral blood. The source of this sequence is a human donor with acute or convalescent COVID-19. The donor label of this sample is uncertain. CDR3: CASGLVLGQTFSNYGYTF. CDR3 sequence (DNA): TGTGCTAGTGGTTTGGTACTCGGACAGACCTTTTCTAACTATGGCTACACCTTC.